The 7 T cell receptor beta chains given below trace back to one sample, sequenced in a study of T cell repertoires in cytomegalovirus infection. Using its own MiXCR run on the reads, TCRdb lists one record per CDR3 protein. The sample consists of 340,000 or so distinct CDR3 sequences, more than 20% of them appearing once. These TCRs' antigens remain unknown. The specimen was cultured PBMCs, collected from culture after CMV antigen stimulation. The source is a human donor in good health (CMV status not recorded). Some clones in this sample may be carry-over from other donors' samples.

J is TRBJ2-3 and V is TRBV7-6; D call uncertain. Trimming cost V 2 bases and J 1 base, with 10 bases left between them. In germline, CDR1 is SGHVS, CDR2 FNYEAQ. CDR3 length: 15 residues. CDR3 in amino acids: CASSLWRTGTDTQYF. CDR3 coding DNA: TGTGCCAGCAGCTTATGGCGGACCGGCACAGATACGCAGTATTTT.

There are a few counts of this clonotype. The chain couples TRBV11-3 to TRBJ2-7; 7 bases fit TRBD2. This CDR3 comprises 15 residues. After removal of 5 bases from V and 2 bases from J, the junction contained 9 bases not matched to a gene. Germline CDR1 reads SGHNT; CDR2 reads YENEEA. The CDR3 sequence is CASSPGRRGTYEQYF. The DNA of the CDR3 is TGTGCCAGCAGCCCTGGTAGGCGGGGGACCTACGAGCAGTACTTC.

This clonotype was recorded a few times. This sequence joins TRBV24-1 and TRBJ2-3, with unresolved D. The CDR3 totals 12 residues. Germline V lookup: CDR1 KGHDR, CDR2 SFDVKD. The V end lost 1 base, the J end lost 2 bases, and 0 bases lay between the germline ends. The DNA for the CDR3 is TGTGCCACCAGTGATTTCACAGATACGCAGTATTTT. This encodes CATSDFTDTQYF.

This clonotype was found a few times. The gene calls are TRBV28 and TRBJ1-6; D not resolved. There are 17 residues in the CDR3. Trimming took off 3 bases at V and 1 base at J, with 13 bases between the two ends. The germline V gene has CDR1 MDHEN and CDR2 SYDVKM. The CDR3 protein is CASSFAAEGSYNSPLHF. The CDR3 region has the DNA TGTGCCAGCAGTTTCGCGGCGGAAGGGTCCTATAATTCACCCCTCCACTTT.

The CDR3 reads CASSSKTSGDENEQFF. The DNA of the CDR3 is TGTGCCAGCAGTTCAAAGACTAGCGGAGATGAAAATGAGCAGTTCTTC. This chain uses TRBV7-9 with TRBJ2-1; 9 bases fit TRBD2. The ends lost 6 bases at V and 7 bases at J; junction bases unmatched: 13. The CDR3 is 16 residues long. Germline V gene data show CDR1 as SEHNR and CDR2 as FQNEAQ (reference sequence).

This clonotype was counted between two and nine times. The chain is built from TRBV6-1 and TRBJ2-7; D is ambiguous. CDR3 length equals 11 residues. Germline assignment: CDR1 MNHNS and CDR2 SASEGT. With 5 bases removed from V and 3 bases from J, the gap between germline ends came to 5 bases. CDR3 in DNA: TGTGCCAGCAGTTTCGTCTACGAGCAGTACTTC. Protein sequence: CASSFVYEQYF.

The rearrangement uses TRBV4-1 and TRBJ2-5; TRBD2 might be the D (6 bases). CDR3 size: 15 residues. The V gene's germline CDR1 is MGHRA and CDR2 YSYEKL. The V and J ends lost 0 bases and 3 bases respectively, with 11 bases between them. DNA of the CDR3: TGCGCCAGCAGCCAAGACAACACGGGGGAAGAGACCCAGTACTTC. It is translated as CASSQDNTGEETQYF.